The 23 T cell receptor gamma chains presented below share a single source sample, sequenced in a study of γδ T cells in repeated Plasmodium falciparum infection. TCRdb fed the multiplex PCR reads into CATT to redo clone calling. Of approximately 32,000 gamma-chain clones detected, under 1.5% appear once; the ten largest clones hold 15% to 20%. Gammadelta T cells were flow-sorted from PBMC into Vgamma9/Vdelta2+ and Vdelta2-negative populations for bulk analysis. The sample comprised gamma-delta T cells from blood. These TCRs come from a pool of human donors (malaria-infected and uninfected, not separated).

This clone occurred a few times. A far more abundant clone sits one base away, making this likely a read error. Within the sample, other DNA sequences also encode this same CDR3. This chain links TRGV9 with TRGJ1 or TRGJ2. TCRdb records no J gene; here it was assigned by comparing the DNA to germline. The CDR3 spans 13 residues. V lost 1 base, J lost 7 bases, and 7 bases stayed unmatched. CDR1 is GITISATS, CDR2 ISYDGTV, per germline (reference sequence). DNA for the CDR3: TGTGCCTTGTGGGAGGTACATGGATATAAGAAACTCTTT. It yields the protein CALWEVHGYKKLF.

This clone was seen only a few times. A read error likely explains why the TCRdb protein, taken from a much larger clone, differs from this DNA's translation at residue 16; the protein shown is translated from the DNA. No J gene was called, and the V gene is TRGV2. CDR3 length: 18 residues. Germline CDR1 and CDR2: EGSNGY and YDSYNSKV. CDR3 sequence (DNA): TGTGCCACCTGGGACGGTAATACGCCATATAGTAGTGATTGGATCAGGACGTTT. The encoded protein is CATWDGNTPYSSDWIRTF.

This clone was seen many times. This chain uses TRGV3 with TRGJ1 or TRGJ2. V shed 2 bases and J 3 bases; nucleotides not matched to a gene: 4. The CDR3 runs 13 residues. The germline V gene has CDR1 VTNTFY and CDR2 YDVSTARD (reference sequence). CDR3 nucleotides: TGTGCCACCTGGGACACACGTTATTATAAGAAACTCTTT. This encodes CATWDTRYYKKLF.

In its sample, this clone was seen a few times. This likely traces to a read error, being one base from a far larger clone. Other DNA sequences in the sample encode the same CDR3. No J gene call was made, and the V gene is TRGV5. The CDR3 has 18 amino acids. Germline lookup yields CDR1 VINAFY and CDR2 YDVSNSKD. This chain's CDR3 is CATWDGVFSLGNYYKKLF. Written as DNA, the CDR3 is TGTGCCACCTGGGACGGGGTGTTCTCACTTGGAAATTATTATAAAAAACTCTTT.

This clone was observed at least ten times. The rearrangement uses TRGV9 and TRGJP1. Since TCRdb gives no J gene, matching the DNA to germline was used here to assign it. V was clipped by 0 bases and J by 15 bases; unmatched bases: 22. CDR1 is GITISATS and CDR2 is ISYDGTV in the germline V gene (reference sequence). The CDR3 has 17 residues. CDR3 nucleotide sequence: TGTGCCTTGTGGGAGGTGGTACAAGAGTTAGGCAAAAAAATCAAGATATTT. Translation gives CALWEVVQELGKKIKIF.

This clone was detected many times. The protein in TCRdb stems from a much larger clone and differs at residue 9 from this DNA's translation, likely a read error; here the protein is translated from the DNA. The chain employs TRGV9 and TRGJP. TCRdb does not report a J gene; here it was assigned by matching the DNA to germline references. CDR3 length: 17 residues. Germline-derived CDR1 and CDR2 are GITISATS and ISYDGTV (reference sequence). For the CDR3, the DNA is TGTGCCTTGTGGGAGACCCTTCAAGGGTTGGGCAAAAAAATCAAGGTATTT. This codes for CALWETLQGLGKKIKVF.

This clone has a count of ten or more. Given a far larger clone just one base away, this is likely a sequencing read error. The DNA for the CDR3 is TGTGCCACCTGGGATCAATATAAGAAGCTCTTT. Translating gives CATWDQYKKLF. The chain couples TRGV4 to TRGJ1 or TRGJ2. The CDR3 is 11 amino acids. Per the germline V gene, CDR1 is EGSTGY and CDR2 is YDSYTSSV.

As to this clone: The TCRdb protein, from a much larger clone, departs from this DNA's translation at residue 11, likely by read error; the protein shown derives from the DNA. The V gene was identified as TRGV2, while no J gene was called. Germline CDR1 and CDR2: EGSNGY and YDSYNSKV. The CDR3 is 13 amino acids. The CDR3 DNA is TGTGCCACCTGGGACGTTGATGATTATAAGAGACTCTTT. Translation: CATWDVDDYKRLF.

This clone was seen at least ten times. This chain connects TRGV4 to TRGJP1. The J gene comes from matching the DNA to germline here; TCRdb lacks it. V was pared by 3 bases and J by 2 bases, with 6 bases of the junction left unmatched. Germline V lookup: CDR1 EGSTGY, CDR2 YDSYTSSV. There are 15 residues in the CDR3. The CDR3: CATWDPLTTGWFKIF. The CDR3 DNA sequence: TGTGCCACCTGGGATCCTCTAACCACTGGTTGGTTCAAGATATTT.

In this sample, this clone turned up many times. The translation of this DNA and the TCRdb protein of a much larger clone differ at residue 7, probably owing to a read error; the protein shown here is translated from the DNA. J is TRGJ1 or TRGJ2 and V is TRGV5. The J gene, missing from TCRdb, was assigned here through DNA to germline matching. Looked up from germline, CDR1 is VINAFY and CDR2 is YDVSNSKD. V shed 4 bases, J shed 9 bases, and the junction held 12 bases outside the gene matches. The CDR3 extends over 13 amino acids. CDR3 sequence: CATWETRNVKKLF. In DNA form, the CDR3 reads TGTGCCACCTGGGAAACCCGAAACGTTAAGAAACTCTTT.

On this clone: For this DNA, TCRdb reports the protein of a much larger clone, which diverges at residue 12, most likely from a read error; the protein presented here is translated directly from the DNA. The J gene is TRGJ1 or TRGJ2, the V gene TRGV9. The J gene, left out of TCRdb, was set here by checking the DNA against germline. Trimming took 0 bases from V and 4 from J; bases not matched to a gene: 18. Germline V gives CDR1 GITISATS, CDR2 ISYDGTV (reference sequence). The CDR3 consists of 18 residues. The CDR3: CALWEVPLVGHFYYKKLF. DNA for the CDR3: TGTGCCTTGTGGGAGGTGCCCCTGGTCGGTCACTTCTATTATAAGAAACTCTTT.

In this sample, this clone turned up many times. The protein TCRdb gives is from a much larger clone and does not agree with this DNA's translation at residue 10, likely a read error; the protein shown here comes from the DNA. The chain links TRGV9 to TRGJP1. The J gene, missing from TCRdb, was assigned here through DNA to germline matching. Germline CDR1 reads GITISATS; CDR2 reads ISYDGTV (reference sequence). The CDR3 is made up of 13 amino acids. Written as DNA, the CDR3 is TGTGCCTTGTGGGATACCACTGGTTGGTCCAAGATATTT. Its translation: CALWDTTGWSKIF.

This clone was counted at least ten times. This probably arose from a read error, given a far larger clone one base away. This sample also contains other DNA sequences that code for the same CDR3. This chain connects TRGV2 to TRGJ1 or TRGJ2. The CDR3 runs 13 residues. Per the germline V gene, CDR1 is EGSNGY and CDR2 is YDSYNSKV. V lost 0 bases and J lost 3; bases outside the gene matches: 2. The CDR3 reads CATWDGCYYKKLF. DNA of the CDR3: TGTGCCACCTGGGACGGGTGTTATTATAAGAAACTCTTT.

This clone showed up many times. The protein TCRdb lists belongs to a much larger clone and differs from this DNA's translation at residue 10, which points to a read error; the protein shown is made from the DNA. CDR3 residues: CALWEVKELDKKIKVF. Here the CDR3 DNA reads TGTGCCTTGTGGGAGGTAAAGGAGTTGGACAAAAAAATCAAGGTATTT. V is TRGV9 and J is TRGJP. Germline CDR1 reads GITISATS; CDR2 reads ISYDGTV (reference sequence). The CDR3 covers 16 residues.

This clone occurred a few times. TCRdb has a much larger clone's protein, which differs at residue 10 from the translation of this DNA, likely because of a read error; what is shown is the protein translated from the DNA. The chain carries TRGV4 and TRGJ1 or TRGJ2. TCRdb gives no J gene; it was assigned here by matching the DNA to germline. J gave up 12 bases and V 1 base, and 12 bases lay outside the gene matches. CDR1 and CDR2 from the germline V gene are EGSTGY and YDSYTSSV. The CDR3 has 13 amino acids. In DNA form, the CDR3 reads TGTGCCACCTGGGATGGTGCTTTAGGGAGGAAACTCTTT. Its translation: CATWDGALGRKLF.

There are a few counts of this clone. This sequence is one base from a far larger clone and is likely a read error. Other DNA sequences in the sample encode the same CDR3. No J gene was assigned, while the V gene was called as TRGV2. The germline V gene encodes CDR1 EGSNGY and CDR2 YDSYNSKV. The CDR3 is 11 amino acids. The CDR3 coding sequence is TGTGCCACCTGGGACGGGCGAGGCGCCCTCTTT. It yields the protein CATWDGRGALF.

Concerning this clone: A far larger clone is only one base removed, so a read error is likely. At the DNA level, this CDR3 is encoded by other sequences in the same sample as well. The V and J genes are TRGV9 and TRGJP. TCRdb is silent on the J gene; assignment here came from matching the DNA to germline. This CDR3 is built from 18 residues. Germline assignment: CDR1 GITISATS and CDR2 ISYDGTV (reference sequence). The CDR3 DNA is TGTGCCTTGTGGGAGGTAAGGTCGGAAGAGTTAGGCAAAAAAATCAAGGTATTT. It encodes CALWEVRSEELGKKIKVF.

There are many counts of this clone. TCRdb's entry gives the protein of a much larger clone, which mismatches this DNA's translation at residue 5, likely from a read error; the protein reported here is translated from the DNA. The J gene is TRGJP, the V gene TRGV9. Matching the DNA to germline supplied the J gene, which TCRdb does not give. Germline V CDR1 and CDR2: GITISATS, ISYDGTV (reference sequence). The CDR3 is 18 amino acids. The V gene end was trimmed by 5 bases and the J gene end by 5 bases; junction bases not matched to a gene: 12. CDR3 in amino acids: CALWGVRSEELGKKIKVF. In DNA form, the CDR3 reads TGTGCCTTGTGGGGGGTAAGGTCGGAAGAGTTGGGCAAAAAAATCAAGGTATTT.

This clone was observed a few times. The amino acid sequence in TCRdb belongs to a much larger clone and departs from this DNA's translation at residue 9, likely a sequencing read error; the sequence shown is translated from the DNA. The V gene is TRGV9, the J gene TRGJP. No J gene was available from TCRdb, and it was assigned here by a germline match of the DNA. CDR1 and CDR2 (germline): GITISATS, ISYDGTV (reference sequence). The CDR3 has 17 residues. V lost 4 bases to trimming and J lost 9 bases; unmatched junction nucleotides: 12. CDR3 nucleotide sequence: TGTGCCTTGTGGGACCCTGCGTGGGGGTTGGGCAAAAAAATCAAGGTATTT. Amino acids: CALWDPAWGLGKKIKVF.

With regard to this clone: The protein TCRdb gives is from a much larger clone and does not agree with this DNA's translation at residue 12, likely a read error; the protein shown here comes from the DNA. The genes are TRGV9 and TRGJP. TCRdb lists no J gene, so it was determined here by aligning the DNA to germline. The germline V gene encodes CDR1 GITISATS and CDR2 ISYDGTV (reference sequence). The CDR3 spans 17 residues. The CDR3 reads CALWEDSSELGRKIKVF. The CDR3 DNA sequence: TGTGCCTTGTGGGAGGATTCCAGCGAGTTGGGCAGAAAAATCAAGGTATTT.

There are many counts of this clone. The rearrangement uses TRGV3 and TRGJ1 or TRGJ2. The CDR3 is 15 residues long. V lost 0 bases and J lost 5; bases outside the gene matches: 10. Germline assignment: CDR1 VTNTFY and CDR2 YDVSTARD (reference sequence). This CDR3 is CATWDRPLYDYKKLF. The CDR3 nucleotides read TGTGCCACCTGGGACAGGCCCCTCTATGATTATAAGAAACTCTTT.

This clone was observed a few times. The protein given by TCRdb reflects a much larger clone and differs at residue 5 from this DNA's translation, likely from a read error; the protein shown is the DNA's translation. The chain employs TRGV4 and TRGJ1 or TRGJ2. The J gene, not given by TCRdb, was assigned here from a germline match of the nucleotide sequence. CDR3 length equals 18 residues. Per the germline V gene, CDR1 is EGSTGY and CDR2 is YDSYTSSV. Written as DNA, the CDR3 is TGTGCCACCTGGGGTGGGCTAAGTCCTGGGGTATATTATTATAAGAAACTCTTT. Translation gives CATWGGLSPGVYYYKKLF.

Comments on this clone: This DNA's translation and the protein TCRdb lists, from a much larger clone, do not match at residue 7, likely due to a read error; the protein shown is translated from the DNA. DNA for the CDR3: TGTGCCTTGTGGGAGGCCCAAATTATGAAGAAACTCTTT. Its protein is CALWEAQIMKKLF. The chain combines TRGV9 with TRGJ1 or TRGJ2. As TCRdb names no J gene, one was assigned here on the basis of a DNA match to germline. J was trimmed by 10 bases and V by 2 bases; bases with no gene match: 11. Per the germline V gene, CDR1 is GITISATS and CDR2 is ISYDGTV (reference sequence). The length of the CDR3 is 13 residues.